This entry lists 23 T cell receptor beta chains sequenced from one sample in a study of regulatory T cells in long-lasting Graves disease. The time point denotes: newly diagnosed GD, antithyroid drugs for less than 3 months. From PBMCs, RNA was extracted and then used to make the TCR library. TCR beta libraries were built with iRepertoire HTBI primers and Arm-PCR of CDR3 regions. TCRdb recomputed calls from the multiplex PCR reads with MiXCR, one row per CDR3 protein. This sample yields about 560,000 distinct CDR3 sequences, of which about 16% are seen a single time; about 12% belongs to the top ten. The sample also formed part of further work on T cells in Graves' hyperthyroidism and ophthalmopathy.

The sequences come from peripheral blood mononuclear cells (PBMCs), collected at new diagnosis, from a patient treated with antithyroid drugs. The receptors come from a man between 18 and 35 years old with Graves disease.

This clonotype was observed many times. CDR3 sequence: CASIFDGQGPQHF. The CDR3 DNA reads as TGTGCCAGCATTTTTGATGGCCAGGGGCCCCAGCATTTT. The chain couples TRBV6-1 to TRBJ1-5; D may be TRBD1 (5 bases). CDR3 length: 13 residues. The germline V gene encodes CDR1 MNHNS and CDR2 SASEGT. Trimming shortened V by 7 bases and J by 9 bases, and 16 bases separated the two germline ends.

This clonotype was recorded at least ten times. The V gene is TRBV20-1, the J gene TRBJ2-7, with 7 bases identical to TRBD2. V shed 0 bases, J shed 7 bases, and the junction held 15 bases outside the gene matches. CDR3 length equals 16 residues. From germline, CDR1 is DFQATT and CDR2 SNEGSKA (reference sequence). As DNA, the CDR3 is TGCAGTGCTAGAGATAACGGGGGGAAGAAAGGATGGGAGCAGTACTTC. This encodes CSARDNGGKKGWEQYF.

J is TRBJ2-7 and V is TRBV6-1; D not resolved. CDR3 length: 14 residues. Trimming stripped 6 bases from V and 3 bases from J, with 15 bases between. Germline V gene lookup returns CDR1 MNHNS and CDR2 SASEGT. The chain's CDR3 is CASSPGGSVYEQYF. As DNA, the CDR3 is TGTGCCAGCAGCCCCGGTGGGTCAGTCTACGAGCAGTACTTC.

This clonotype was seen more than once but under ten times. The chain uses TRBV24-1 and TRBJ2-1; TRBD2 matches at 9 bases. The CDR3 is made up of 13 amino acids. In germline, CDR1 is KGHDR, CDR2 SFDVKD. V shed 5 bases, J shed 15 bases, and the junction held 10 bases outside the gene matches. CDR3 sequence reads: CATSVGLAGSWFF. The DNA of the CDR3 is TGTGCCACCAGTGTCGGGCTAGCGGGAAGTTGGTTCTTC.

The table lists this clonotype with a few counts. The chain employs TRBV28 and TRBJ2-7; D is perhaps TRBD2 (6 bases). Germline assignment: CDR1 MDHEN and CDR2 SYDVKM. V was pared by 5 bases and J by 1 base, with 18 bases between. This CDR3 comprises 16 residues. CDR3 nucleotide sequence: TGTGCCAGCAGTACCTCCGGGACCGGGGGATCCTACGAGCAGTACTTC. Residues: CASSTSGTGGSYEQYF.

The sample holds a few counts of this clonotype. This chain connects TRBV4-2 to TRBJ2-2; 10 positions agree with TRBD2. CDR3 length equals 15 residues. Looked up from germline, CDR1 is LGHNA and CDR2 is YNFKEQ. Germline trimming cut 10 bases from V and 6 bases from J; bases unmatched to any gene: 11. The DNA for the CDR3 is TGTGCCATCTCCGCTAGCGGGAGTATGCCCGGGGAGCTGTTTTTT. Translating it yields CAISASGSMPGELFF.

This clonotype was seen a handful of times. The rearrangement uses TRBV10-3 and TRBJ2-1; D not certain. Germline loops: CDR1 ENHRY, CDR2 SYGVKD. Deletions cut 3 bases from V and 0 bases from J, with 9 bases between. CDR3 length equals 15 residues. The CDR3 spells CAISDRNGSYNEQFF. In nucleotides, the CDR3 is TGTGCCATCAGTGATCGGAATGGCTCCTACAATGAGCAGTTCTTC.

V usage is TRBV5-1 and J usage is TRBJ2-3; D ambiguous. This CDR3 comprises 17 residues. Trimming shortened V by 0 bases and J by 2 bases, and 16 bases separated the two germline ends. In germline, CDR1 is SGHRS, CDR2 YFSETQ. CDR3 protein: CASSLVASTEVTDTQYF. Written as DNA, the CDR3 is TGCGCCAGCAGCTTGGTAGCCTCGACGGAAGTCACAGATACGCAGTATTTT.

The sample holds many counts of this clonotype. The chain has TRBV2 and TRBJ1-1; no definite D call. V was trimmed by 6 bases and J by 0 bases, leaving 11 bases between them. This CDR3 has 14 residues. The germline V gene encodes CDR1 SNHLY and CDR2 FYNNEI. CDR3 amino acids: CASRVRPMNTEAFF. The CDR3 nucleotides read TGTGCCAGCAGAGTCAGGCCCATGAACACTGAAGCTTTCTTT.

The chain uses TRBV10-3 and TRBJ2-7; D unresolved. From germline, CDR1 is ENHRY and CDR2 SYGVKD. The V end was cut by 2 bases, the J end by 2 bases, with 10 bases between. The CDR3 contains 14 residues. The CDR3 reads CAISEVGSTYEQYF. In DNA form, the CDR3 reads TGTGCCATCAGTGAGGTCGGCAGCACCTACGAGCAGTACTTC.

On this clonotype: It is likely a read error, because the conserved phenylalanine at the end of the CDR3 is missing. The genes are TRBV12-3 or TRBV12-4 and TRBJ2-1; no clear D. Trimming cost V 1 base and J 10 bases, with 11 bases left between them. The CDR3 has 13 amino acids. In DNA form, the CDR3 reads TGTGCCAGCAGTTTAGTGGCTGGGCGGGAGCAGTTCCTC. As protein: CASSLVAGREQFL.

This clonotype has only a few counts. The rearrangement links TRBV6-1 to TRBJ2-1, with 16 bases lining up with TRBD2. CDR1 is MNHNS, CDR2 SASEGT, per germline. The J segment lost 10 bases and the V segment lost 4 bases, leaving 7 bases of the junction unmatched. The CDR3 sequence is 16 residues long. The CDR3: CASSVKRGLAGGEQFF. The CDR3 DNA reads TGTGCCAGCAGTGTAAAGAGGGGACTAGCGGGGGGGGAGCAGTTCTTC.

This clonotype was recorded many times. The chain recombines TRBV11-2 with TRBJ2-3; 10 nucleotides line up with TRBD2. The CDR3 runs 15 residues. The V segment lost 8 bases and the J segment 5 bases; nucleotides outside the gene matches: 10. CDR1 and CDR2 (germline): SGHAT, FQNNGV. The CDR3 nucleotides are TGTGCCAGCGGCGCAGGGGCTAGCGGGGGAGATACGCAGTATTTT. Its translation is CASGAGASGGDTQYF.

CDR3 in amino acids: CASSYLLGRDTQYF. The CDR3 DNA reads as TGTGCCAGCAGTTACCTCCTAGGACGAGATACGCAGTATTTT. The rearrangement joins TRBV6-5 to TRBJ2-3; D not resolved. The V end lost 2 bases, the J end lost 5 bases, and 11 bases lay between the germline ends. The CDR3 length is 14 residues. CDR1 and CDR2 (germline): MNHEY, SVGAGI.

Concerning this clonotype: A much larger clone differs by one base, so this may be a read error. This chain connects TRBV2 to TRBJ2-1; D is unresolved. Germline assignment: CDR1 SNHLY and CDR2 FYNNEI. CDR3 length equals 11 residues. Trimming took 3 bases from V and 9 from J, leaving 6 bases between them. The chain's CDR3 is CASSELCEQFF. In DNA, the CDR3 is TGTGCCAGCAGTGAGTTATGTGAGCAGTTCTTC.

V and J are TRBV11-3 and TRBJ1-2; the match to TRBD1 covers 10 bases. The CDR3 runs to 15 residues. Germline V gene lookup returns CDR1 SGHNT and CDR2 YENEEA. Germline trimming cut 3 bases from V and 7 bases from J; bases unmatched to any gene: 8. CDR3 loop: CASSFDRGRVCGYTF. DNA of the CDR3: TGTGCCAGCAGCTTCGACAGGGGGCGCGTTTGTGGCTACACCTTC.

This clonotype has ten or more counts. The chain is built from TRBV11-1 and TRBJ2-2; the D gene is possibly TRBD2 (6 bases). Trimming shortened V by 5 bases and J by 7 bases, and 20 bases separated the two germline ends. The V gene's germline CDR1 is SGHAT and CDR2 FQDESV (reference sequence). CDR3 size: 16 residues. The CDR3 nucleotides are TGTGCCAGCAGCGGGCCTTTCGGGAGTGGTGTCGGGGAGCTGTTTTTT. This sequence encodes CASSGPFGSGVGELFF. Filled out from reference TRBV11-1 and TRBJ2-2, the complete variable domain reads EAEVAQSPRYKITEKSQAVAFWCDPISGHATLYWYRQILGQGPELLVQFQDESVVDDSQLPKDRFSAERLKGVDSTLKIQPAELGDSAMYLCASSGPFGSGVGELFFGEGSRLTVL.

This clonotype was counted at least ten times. The chain employs TRBV27 and TRBJ2-7; D is unresolved. Trimming left V 0 bases short and J 7 bases short, with 10 bases between. The CDR3 consists of 13 residues. The germline V gene encodes CDR1 MNHEY and CDR2 SMNVEV (reference sequence). The DNA for the CDR3 is TGTGCCAGCAGTTTATCGGCTGCTTTGGAGCAGTACTTC. This gives the protein CASSLSAALEQYF.

This clonotype was counted between two and nine times. V and J are TRBV16 and TRBJ2-5; D might be TRBD1 or TRBD2, each matching 5 bases. The CDR3 is 13 residues long. Germline loops: CDR1 KGHSY, CDR2 FQNENV. Trimming shortened V by 2 bases and J by 5 bases, and 9 bases separated the two germline ends. The CDR3 DNA follows: TGTGCCAGCAGCCAAGGGGGTCTGGAGACCCAGTACTTC. Translation gives CASSQGGLETQYF.

Only a few counts were recorded for this clonotype. The J gene is TRBJ2-1, the V gene TRBV20-1; D remains ambiguous. Per the germline V gene, CDR1 is DFQATT and CDR2 is SNEGSKA (reference sequence). The CDR3 has 14 residues. The ends were cut back, 4 bases at V and 3 bases at J, with 13 bases in the middle. CDR3 amino acids: CSAIGDLVYNEQFF. The CDR3 coding sequence is TGCAGTGCTATCGGAGATTTGGTCTACAATGAGCAGTTCTTC.

This clonotype was seen at least ten times. The gene calls are TRBV6-5 and TRBJ2-7; D call uncertain. The germline V and J ends were trimmed by 2 bases and 0 bases, with 5 bases remaining between them. The germline CDR1 and CDR2 sequences are MNHEY and SVGAGI. The CDR3 runs to 13 residues. The CDR3 loop is CASSYTVSYEQYF. In DNA form, the CDR3 reads TGTGCCAGCAGTTACACGGTCTCCTACGAGCAGTACTTC.

This clonotype has ten or more counts. The chain combines TRBV3-1 with TRBJ2-5; TRBD2 agrees at 7 bases. The J segment lost 5 bases and the V segment lost 0 bases, leaving 6 bases of the junction unmatched. Germline V gives CDR1 LGHDT, CDR2 YNNKEL (reference sequence). The CDR3 is 15 residues long. This CDR3 is CASSQDWAGEETQYF. CDR3 bases: TGTGCCAGCAGCCAAGATTGGGCGGGAGAGGAGACCCAGTACTTC.

This clonotype has at least ten counts. The chain employs TRBV18 and TRBJ1-5; D is undetermined. The germline V gene encodes CDR1 KGHSH and CDR2 LQKENI. The CDR3 loop spans 14 amino acids. Trimming took 3 bases from V and 6 from J, leaving 12 bases between them. The CDR3 bases are TGTGCCAGCTCACCTGCCGTATCGTCTCAGCCCCAGCATTTT. This sequence encodes CASSPAVSSQPQHF.